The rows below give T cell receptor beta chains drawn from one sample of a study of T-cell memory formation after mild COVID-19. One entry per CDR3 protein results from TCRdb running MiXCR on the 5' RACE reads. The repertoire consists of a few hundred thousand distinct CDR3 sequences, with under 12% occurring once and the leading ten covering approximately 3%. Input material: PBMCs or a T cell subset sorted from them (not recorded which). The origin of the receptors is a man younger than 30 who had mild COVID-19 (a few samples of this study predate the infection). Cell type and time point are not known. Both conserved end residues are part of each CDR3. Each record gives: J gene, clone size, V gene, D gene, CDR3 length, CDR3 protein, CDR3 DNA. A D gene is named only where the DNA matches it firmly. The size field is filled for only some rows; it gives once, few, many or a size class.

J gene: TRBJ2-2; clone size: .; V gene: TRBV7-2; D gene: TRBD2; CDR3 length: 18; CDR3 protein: CASSLGPLLAGNTGELFF; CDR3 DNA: TGTGCCAGCAGCTTAGGTCCCTTACTAGCGGGGAACACCGGGGAGCTGTTTTTT
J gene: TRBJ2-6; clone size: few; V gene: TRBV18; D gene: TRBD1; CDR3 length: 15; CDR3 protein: CASSPTETGGTVLTF; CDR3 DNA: TGTGCCAGCTCACCGACGGAGACAGGGGGCACCGTCCTGACTTTC
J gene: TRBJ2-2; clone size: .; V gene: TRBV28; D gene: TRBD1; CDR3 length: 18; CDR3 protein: CASSSQLRDREISRELFF; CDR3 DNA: TGTGCCAGCAGCTCACAGCTCCGGGACAGGGAAATCAGCAGGGAGCTGTTTTTT
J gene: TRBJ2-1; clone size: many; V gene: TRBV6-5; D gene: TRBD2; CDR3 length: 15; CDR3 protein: CAPPFGAGGRNEQFF; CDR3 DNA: TGTGCCCCACCGTTCGGGGCGGGGGGTCGGAATGAGCAGTTCTTC
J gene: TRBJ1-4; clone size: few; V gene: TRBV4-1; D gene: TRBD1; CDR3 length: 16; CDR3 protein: CASSQDHDRANEKLFF; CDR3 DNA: TGCGCCAGCAGCCAAGATCATGACAGGGCGAATGAAAAACTGTTTTTT
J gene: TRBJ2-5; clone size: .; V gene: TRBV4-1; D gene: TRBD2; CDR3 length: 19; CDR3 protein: CASSQDLFFLAGNQETQYF; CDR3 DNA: TGCGCCAGCAGCCAAGATCTATTCTTCCTAGCGGGGAACCAAGAGACCCAGTACTTC
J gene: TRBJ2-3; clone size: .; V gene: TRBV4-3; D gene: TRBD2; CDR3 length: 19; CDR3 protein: CASSQEFSAGRGLTDTQYF; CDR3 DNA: TGCGCCAGCAGCCAAGAGTTTTCAGCGGGGAGGGGCCTCACAGATACGCAGTATTTT
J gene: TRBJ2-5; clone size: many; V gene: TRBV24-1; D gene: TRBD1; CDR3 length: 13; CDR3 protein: CATGTGGLETQYF; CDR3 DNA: TGTGCCACCGGGACAGGGGGTTTGGAGACCCAGTACTTC
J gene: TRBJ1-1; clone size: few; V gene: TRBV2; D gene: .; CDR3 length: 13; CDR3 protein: CASRGHQNTEAFF; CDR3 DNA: TGTGCCAGCAGAGGACACCAGAACACTGAAGCTTTCTTT
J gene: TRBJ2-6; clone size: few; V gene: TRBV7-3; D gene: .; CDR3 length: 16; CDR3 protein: CASSLAGGSGANVLTF; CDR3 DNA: TGTGCCAGCAGCTTAGCGGGTGGCTCTGGGGCCAACGTCCTGACTTTC
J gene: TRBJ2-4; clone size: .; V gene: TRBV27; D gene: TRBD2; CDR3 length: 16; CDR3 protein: CASSLFASGGKNIQYF; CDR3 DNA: TGTGCCAGCAGTTTATTCGCTAGCGGAGGCAAAAACATTCAGTACTTC
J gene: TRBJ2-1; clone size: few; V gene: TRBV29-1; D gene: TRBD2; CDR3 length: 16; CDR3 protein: CSEKRTSGGALDEQFF; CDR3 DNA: TGCAGCGAAAAACGGACTAGCGGGGGGGCTCTGGATGAGCAGTTCTTC
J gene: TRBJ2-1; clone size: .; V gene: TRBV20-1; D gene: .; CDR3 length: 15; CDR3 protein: CSARGPEGKRNEQFF; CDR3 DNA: TGCAGTGCTAGGGGGCCCGAGGGAAAACGCAATGAGCAGTTCTTC
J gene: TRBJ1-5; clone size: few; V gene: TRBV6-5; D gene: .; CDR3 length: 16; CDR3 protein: CASSPWRVWANQPQHF; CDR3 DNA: TGTGCCAGCAGCCCGTGGAGGGTATGGGCCAATCAGCCCCAGCATTTT
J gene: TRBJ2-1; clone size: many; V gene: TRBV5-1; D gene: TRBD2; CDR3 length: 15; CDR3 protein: CASSLAGGISDEQFF; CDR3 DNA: TGCGCCAGCAGCTTGGCGGGGGGGATCAGCGATGAGCAGTTCTTC
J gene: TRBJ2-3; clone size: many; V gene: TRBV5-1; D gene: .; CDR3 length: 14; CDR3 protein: CASSLGGPTDTQYF; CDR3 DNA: TGCGCCAGCAGCTTGGGGGGCCCCACAGATACGCAGTATTTT
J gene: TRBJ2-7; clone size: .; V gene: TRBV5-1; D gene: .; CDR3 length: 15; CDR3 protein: CASSPGALNLGEQYF; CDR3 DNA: TGCGCCAGCAGTCCTGGGGCCCTCAATTTAGGCGAGCAGTACTTC
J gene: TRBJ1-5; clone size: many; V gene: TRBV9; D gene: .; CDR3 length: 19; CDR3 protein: CASSPRPRGRGDSNQPQHF; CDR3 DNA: TGTGCCAGCAGCCCCCGTCCAAGGGGGAGGGGGGATAGCAATCAGCCCCAGCATTTT
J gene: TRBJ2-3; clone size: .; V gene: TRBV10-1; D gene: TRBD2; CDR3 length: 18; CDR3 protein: CASSESKGTSIRTDTQYF; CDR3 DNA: TGCGCCAGCAGTGAGTCGAAAGGGACTAGCATCCGCACAGATACGCAGTATTTT
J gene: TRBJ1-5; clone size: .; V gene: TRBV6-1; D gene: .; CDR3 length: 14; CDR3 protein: CASRGGLRNQPQHF; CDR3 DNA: TGTGCCAGCAGAGGGGGTCTTCGCAATCAGCCCCAGCATTTT
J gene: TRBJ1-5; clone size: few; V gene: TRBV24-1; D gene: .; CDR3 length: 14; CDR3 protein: CATSDPRSNQPQHF; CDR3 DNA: TGTGCCACCAGTGACCCCCGGAGCAATCAGCCCCAGCATTTT
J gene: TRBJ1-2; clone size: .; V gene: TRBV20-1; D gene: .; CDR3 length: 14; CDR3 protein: CSAIRRDGSYGYTF; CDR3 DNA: TGCAGTGCTATTAGGCGGGACGGTTCCTATGGCTACACCTTC
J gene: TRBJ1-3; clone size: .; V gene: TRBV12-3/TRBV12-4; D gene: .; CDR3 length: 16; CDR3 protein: CASSFGDRSPRNTIYF; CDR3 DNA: TGTGCCAGCAGTTTCGGCGACAGGTCACCACGAAACACCATATATTTT
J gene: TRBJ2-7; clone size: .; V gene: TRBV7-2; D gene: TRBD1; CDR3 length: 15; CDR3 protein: CASRSTGTDAYEQYF; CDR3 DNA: TGTGCCAGCAGGTCTACCGGGACAGACGCCTACGAGCAGTACTTC
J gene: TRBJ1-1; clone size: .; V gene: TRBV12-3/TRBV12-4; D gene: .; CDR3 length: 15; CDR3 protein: CASSFSVRINTEAFF; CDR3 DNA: TGTGCCAGCAGTTTCTCTGTGCGAATTAACACTGAAGCTTTCTTT